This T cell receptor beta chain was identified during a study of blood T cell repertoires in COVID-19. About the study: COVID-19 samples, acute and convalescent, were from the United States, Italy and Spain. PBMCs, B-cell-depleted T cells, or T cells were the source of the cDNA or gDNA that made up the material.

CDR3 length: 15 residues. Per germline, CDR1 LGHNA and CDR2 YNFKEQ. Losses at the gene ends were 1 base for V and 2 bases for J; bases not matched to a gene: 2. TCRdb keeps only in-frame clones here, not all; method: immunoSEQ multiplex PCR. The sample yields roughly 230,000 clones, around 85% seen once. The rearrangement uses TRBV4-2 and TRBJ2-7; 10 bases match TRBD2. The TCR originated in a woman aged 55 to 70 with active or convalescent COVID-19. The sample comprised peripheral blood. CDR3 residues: CASSQALAGAYEQYF. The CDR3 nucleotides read TGTGCCAGCAGCCAAGCCCTAGCGGGAGCCTACGAGCAGTACTTC.